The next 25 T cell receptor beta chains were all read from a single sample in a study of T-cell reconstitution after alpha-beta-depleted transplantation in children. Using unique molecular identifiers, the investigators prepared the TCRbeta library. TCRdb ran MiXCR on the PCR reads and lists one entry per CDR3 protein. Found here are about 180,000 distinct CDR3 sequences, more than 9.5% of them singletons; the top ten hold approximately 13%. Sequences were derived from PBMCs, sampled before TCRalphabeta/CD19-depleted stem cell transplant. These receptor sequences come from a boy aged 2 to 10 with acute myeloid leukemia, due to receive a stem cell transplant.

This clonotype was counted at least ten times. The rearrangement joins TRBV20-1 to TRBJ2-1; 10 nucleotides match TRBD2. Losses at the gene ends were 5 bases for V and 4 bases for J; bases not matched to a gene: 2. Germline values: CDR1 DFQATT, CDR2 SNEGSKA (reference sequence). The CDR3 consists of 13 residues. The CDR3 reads CSALAGVYNEQFF. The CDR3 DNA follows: TGCAGTGCTCTAGCGGGAGTTTACAATGAGCAGTTCTTC.

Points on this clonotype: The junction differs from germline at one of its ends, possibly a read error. In DNA, the CDR3 is TGCGCCAGCAGCTTCTCCACAGAAACGCAGTATTTT. This codes for CASSFSTETQYF. The V call is TRBV5-1, the J call TRBJ2-3; D is unresolved. Germline-derived CDR1 and CDR2 are SGHRS and YFSETQ. The CDR3 length is 12 residues.

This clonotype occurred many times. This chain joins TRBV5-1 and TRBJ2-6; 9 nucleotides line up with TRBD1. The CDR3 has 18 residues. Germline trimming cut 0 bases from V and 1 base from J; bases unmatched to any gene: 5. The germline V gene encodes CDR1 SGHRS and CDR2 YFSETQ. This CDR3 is CASSLGDRATSGANVLTF. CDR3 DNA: TGCGCCAGCAGCTTGGGGGACAGGGCAACTTCTGGGGCCAACGTCCTGACTTTC.

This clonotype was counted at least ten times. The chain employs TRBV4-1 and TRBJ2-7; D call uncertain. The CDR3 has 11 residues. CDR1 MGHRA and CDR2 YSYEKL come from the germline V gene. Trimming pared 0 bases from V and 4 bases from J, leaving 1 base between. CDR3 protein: CASSQDYEQYF. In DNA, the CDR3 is TGCGCCAGCAGCCAAGATTACGAGCAGTACTTC.

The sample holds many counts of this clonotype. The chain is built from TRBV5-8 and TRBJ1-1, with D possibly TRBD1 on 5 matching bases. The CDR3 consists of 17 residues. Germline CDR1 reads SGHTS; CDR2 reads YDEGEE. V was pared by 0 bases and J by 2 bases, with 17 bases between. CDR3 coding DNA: TGTGCCAGCAGCTTGGTCGGAAGGGACGGCCTAAACACTGAAGCTTTCTTT. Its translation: CASSLVGRDGLNTEAFF. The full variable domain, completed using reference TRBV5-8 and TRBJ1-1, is EAGVTQSPTHLIKTRGQQATLRCSPISGHTSVYWYQQALGLGLQFLLWYDEGEERNRGNFPPRFSGRQFPNYSSELNVNALELEDSALYLCASSLVGRDGLNTEAFFGQGTRLTVV.

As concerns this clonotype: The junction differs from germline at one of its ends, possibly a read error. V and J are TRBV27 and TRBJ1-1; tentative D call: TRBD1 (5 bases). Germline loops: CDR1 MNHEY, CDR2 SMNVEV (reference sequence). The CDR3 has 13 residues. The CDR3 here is CASSYGRGTEASF. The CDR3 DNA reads TGTGCCAGCAGTTACGGACGGGGCACTGAAGCTTCCTTT.

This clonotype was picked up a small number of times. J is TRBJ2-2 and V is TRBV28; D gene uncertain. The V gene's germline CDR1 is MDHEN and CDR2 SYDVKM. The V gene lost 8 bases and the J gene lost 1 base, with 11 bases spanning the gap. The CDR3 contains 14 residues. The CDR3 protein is CASAADLNTGELFF. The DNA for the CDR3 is TGTGCCAGCGCGGCGGACCTGAACACCGGGGAGCTGTTTTTT.

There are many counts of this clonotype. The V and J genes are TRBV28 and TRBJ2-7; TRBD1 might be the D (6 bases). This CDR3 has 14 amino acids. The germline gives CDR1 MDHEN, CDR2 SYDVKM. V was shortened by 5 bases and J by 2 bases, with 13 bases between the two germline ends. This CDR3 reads CASSPGHPPYEQYF. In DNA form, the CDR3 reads TGTGCCAGCAGTCCGGGACACCCACCCTACGAGCAGTACTTC.

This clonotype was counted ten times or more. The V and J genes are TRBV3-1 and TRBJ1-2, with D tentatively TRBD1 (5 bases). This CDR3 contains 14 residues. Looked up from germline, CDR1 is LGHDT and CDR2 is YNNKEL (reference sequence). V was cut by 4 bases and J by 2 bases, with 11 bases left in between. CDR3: CASSPNRLNYGYTF. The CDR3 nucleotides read TGTGCCAGCAGCCCAAACAGGCTAAACTATGGCTACACCTTC.

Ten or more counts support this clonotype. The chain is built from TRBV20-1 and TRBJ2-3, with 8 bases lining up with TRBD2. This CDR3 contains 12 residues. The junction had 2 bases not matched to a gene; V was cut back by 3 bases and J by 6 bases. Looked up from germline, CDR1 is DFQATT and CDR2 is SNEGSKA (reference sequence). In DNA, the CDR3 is TGCAGTGCTAGCGGGGGGGAGGATACGCAGTATTTT. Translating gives CSASGGEDTQYF.

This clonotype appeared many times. CDR3 region: CASSGTSGVTDTQYF. CDR3 DNA: TGTGCCAGCAGTGGGACTAGCGGGGTCACAGATACGCAGTATTTT. The V call is TRBV6-1, the J call TRBJ2-3, with 12 bases matching TRBD2. The length of the CDR3 is 15 residues. The J segment lost 2 bases and the V segment lost 4 bases, leaving 1 base of the junction unmatched. The V gene's germline CDR1 is MNHNS and CDR2 SASEGT.

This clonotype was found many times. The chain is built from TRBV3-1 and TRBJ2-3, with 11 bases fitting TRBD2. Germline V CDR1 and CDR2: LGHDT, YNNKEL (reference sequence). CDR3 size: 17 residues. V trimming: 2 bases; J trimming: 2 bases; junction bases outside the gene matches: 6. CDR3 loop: CASSQSWTSGYTDTQYF. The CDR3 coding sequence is TGTGCCAGCAGCCAAAGCTGGACTAGCGGGTACACAGATACGCAGTATTTT.

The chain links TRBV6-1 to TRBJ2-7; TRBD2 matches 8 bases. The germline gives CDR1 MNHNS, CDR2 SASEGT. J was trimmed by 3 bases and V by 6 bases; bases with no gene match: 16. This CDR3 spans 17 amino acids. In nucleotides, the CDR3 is TGTGCCAGCAGCCCCTCCCCCCATAGCGGGACGTACTACGAGCAGTACTTC. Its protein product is CASSPSPHSGTYYEQYF.

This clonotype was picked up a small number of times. The CDR3 DNA is TGTGCCAGCACCTGGACAGGGGGGAACACTGAAGCTTTCTTT. Its translation: CASTWTGGNTEAFF. The rearrangement joins TRBV6-1 to TRBJ1-1, with 10 nucleotides matching TRBD1. V was clipped by 7 bases and J by 1 base; unmatched bases: 3. CDR3 length: 14 residues. From germline, CDR1 is MNHNS and CDR2 SASEGT.

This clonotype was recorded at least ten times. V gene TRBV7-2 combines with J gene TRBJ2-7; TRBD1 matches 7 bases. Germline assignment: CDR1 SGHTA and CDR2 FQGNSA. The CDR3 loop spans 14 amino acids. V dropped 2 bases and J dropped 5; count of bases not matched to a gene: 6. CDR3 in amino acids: CASSLSTGVHEQYV. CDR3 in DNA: TGTGCCAGCAGCTTAAGCACAGGGGTTCACGAGCAGTACGTC.

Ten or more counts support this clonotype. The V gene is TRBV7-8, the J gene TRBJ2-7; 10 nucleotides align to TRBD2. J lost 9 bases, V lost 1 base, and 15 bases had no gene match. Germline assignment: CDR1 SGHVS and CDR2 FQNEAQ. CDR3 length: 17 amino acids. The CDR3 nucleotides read TGTGCCAGCAGCTTAGGCAGAAACCTAGCGGGAGCCCCCGGGCAGTACTTC. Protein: CASSLGRNLAGAPGQYF. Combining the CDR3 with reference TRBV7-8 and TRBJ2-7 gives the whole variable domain GAGVSQSPRYKVAKRGQDVALRCDPISGHVSLFWYQQALGQGPEFLTYFQNEAQLDKSGLPSDRFFAERPEGSVSTLKIQRTQQEDSAVYLCASSLGRNLAGAPGQYFGPGTRLTVT.

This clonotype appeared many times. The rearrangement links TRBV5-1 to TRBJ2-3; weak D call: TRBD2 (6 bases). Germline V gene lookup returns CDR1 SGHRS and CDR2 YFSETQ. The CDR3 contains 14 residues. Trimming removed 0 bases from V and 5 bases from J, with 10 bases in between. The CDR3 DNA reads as TGCGCCAGCAGCTTGGACGGGAGAAAAGATACGCAGTATTTT. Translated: CASSLDGRKDTQYF. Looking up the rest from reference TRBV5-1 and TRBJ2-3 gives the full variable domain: KAGVTQTPRYLIKTRGQQVTLSCSPISGHRSVSWYQQTPGQGLQFLFEYFSETQRNKGNFPGRFSGRQFSNSRSEMNVSTLELGDSALYLCASSLDGRKDTQYFGPGTRLTVL.

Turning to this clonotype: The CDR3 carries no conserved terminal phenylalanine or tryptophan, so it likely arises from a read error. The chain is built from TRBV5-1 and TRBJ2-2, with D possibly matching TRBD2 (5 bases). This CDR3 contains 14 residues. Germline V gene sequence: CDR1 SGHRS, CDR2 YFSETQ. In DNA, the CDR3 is TGCGCCAGCAGCTTGCCCAGGAACACCGGGGATCTGTTTTCT. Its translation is CASSLPRNTGDLFS.

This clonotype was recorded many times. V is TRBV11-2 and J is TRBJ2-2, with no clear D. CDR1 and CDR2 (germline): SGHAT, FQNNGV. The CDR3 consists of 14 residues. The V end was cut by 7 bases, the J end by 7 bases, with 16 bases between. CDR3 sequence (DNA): TGTGCCAGCAACACCTGGGTCCTCGGCGGGGAGCTGTTTTTT. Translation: CASNTWVLGGELFF.

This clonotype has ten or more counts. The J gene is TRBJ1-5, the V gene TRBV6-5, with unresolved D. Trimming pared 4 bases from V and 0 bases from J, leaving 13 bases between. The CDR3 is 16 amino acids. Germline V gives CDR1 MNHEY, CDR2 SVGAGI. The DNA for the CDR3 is TGTGCCAGCAGTTTCCAGTCCCCAAGTAGCAATCAGCCCCAGCATTTT. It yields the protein CASSFQSPSSNQPQHF.

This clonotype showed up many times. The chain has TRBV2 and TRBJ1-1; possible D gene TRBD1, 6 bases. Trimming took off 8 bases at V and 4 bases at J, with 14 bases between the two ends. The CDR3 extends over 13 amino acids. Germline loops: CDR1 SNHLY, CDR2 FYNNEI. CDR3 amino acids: CASGPGRGTEAFF. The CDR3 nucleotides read TGTGCCAGCGGACCGGGCAGGGGCACTGAAGCTTTCTTT.

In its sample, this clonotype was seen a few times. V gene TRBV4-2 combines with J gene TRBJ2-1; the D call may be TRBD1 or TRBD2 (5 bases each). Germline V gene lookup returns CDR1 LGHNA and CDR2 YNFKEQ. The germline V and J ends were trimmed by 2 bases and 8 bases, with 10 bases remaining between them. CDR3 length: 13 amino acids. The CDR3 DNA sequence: TGTGCCAGCAGCCAATTGGGGACGGATGAGCAGTTCTTC. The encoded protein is CASSQLGTDEQFF.

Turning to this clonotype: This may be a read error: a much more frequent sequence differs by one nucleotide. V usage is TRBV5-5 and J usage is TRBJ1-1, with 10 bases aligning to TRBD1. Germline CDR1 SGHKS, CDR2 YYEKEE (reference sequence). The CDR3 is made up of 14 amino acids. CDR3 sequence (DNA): TGTGCCAGCAGCTCGGGACAGGGGAACACTGAAGCTATCTTT. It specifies CASSSGQGNTEAIF. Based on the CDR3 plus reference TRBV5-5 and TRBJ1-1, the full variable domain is DAGVTQSPTHLIKTRGQQVTLRCSPISGHKSVSWYQQVLGQGPQFIFQYYEKEERGRGNFPDRFSARQFPNYSSELNVNALLLGDSALYLCASSSGQGNTEAIFGQGTRLTVV.

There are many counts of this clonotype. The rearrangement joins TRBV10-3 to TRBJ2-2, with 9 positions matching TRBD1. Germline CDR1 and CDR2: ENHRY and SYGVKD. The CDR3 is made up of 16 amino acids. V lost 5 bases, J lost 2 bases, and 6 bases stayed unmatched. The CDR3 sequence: CAISWDRDTNTGELFF. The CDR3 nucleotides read TGTGCCATCAGTTGGGACAGGGACACTAACACCGGGGAGCTGTTTTTT.

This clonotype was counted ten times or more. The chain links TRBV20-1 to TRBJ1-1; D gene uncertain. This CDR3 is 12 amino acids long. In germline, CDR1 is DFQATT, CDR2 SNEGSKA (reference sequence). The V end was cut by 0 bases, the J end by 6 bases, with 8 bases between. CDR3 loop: CSARDKGSEAFF. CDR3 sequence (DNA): TGCAGTGCTAGAGATAAAGGGTCTGAAGCTTTCTTT.